Sequencing of this T cell receptor beta chain was carried out in a study of control samples from healthy donors and cancer patients. The CDR3 spans 17 residues. The germline CDR1 and CDR2 sequences are LNHDA and SQIVND (reference sequence). V was trimmed by 4 bases and J by 1 base, leaving 17 bases between them. Method: immunoSEQ multiplex PCR; TCRdb's copy keeps in-frame clones and lacks some. Among more than 65,000 clones listed, roughly 82% were seen once. This clonotype originated in a man aged 50-59 years in good health. The sequencing sample was made of blood. The V call is TRBV19, the J call TRBJ1-5, with a weak D call TRBD1 (6 bases). The CDR3 DNA reads TGTGCCAGTAGTAAAAGGTTTCAGGGGCTCAGCAATCAGCCCCAGCATTTT. It is translated as CASSKRFQGLSNQPQHF.